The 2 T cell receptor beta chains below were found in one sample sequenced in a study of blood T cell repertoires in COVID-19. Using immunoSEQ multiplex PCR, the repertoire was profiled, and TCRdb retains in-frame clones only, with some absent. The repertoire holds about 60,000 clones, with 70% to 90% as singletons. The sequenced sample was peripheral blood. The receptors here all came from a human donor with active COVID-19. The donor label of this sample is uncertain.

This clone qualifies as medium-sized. CDR3 DNA sequence: TGTGCCAGCAGCCTACGGTTGAGCTCCTATAATTCACCCCTCCACTTT. It translates to CASSLRLSSYNSPLHF. V is TRBV27 and J is TRBJ1-6; unclear D gene. This CDR3 has 16 residues. V was clipped by 6 bases and J by 0 bases, with 12 bases between them. Germline V gene sequence: CDR1 MNHEY, CDR2 SMNVEV (reference sequence).

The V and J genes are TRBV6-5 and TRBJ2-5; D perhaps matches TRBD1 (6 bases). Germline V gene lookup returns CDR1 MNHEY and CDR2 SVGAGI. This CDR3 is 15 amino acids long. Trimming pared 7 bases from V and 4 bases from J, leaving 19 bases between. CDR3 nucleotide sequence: TGTGCCAGCACTCCATCGTTTGGGGGCGCAGAGACCCAGTACTTC. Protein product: CASTPSFGGAETQYF.